The clone carrying this T cell receptor (beta chain) has a single count. Its antigen is still unknown. The PCR employed 60 Vbeta primers together with 13 Jbeta primers. The data were produced by immunoSEQ multiplex PCR, yet TCRdb's version contains in-frame clones alone and is incomplete. The table lists around 140,000 clones, roughly 78% of them singletons. This specimen belongs to a study of cytomegalovirus exposure and HLA in healthy donors. Findings and limits, study-wide: Earlier analysis found most TCR beta V segments productive about 87% or about 30% of the time. The number of N-insertions in an Asian-associated ancestry cluster was reportedly below the roughly 620-donor mean in a later analysis. As a later analysis showed, several of the most significant clusters appeared to be linked to common viral pathogens.

V lost 7 bases and J lost 5, with 19 bases in between. This CDR3 comprises 15 residues. Germline assignment: CDR1 SGHVS and CDR2 FNYEAQ. The receptor's source is a female donor in good health and CMV-seronegative. Sample: PBMCs. The J gene is TRBJ2-3, the V gene TRBV7-6, with D possibly being TRBD2 (5 bases). The CDR3 DNA is TGTGCCAGCACCCTTCTTAGCGTCTGGAAAGATACGCAGTATTTT. Amino acids: CASTLLSVWKDTQYF.